This T cell receptor beta chain was observed in a study of blood T cell repertoires in COVID-19. As processed by the authors: Quantification of nucleated cells was approximated via reference gene primer amplification. Clones were read by immunoSEQ multiplex PCR, and TCRdb kept only the in-frame ones, dropping some. The V and J calls and clone size come from that table; D and trimming were worked out from the DNA. The sample consists of 320,000 or so clones, 85% of them appearing once. Germline values: CDR1 MGHDK, CDR2 SYGVNS. V trimming: 2 bases; J trimming: 7 bases; junction bases outside the gene matches: 9. The CDR3 extends over 16 amino acids. Participants' own reports of clinical history determined their cohort assignment. People in the exposed group encountered a COVID-19 case within 2 weeks before entering the study.

Sequencing was performed on PBMCs or T cells enriched from blood (not recorded which). The receptor comes from a woman aged 30 to 39 who had been exposed to COVID-19. This chain joins TRBV25-1 and TRBJ2-4, with 9 bases that match TRBD2. CDR3 loop: CASSEGSGGRMNIQYF. The CDR3 coding sequence is TGTGCCAGCAGTGAAGGGAGCGGGGGGCGTATGAACATTCAGTACTTC.